Below, 15 T cell receptor beta chains from the same sample are listed, as sequenced in a study of shared clonotypes between healthy human individuals. Naive CD8 cells lacked CD45RO and underwent positive selection for CCR7, leaving out terminally differentiated effector memory CD45RA+ cells. Sequenced by immunoSEQ multiplex PCR; TCRdb stores in-frame clones only, minus some. Of a few million clones in the sample, 93% were seen once. The sequenced sample consisted of naive CD8+ T cells from PBMCs. These receptors were obtained from a young man in good health. Some clones in this sample may be carry-over from other donors' samples.

This clone showed up just once. The gene calls are TRBV28 and TRBJ1-4; the match to TRBD1 covers 7 bases. Per the germline V gene, CDR1 is MDHEN and CDR2 is SYDVKM. The CDR3 is 14 amino acids. With V trimmed by 3 bases and J by 5 bases, 3 bases remained unmatched. The CDR3 nucleotides read TGTGCCAGCAGTTTTAGGGACAGAAATGAAAAACTGTTTTTT. Its protein is CASSFRDRNEKLFF.

The chain couples TRBV27 to TRBJ2-3; unclear D gene. The CDR3 has 14 residues. Trimming shortened V by 6 bases and J by 2 bases, and 12 bases separated the two germline ends. CDR1 and CDR2 from the germline V gene are MNHEY and SMNVEV (reference sequence). CDR3 sequence: CASSPFSPTDTQYF. The CDR3 DNA follows: TGTGCCAGCAGCCCATTCTCTCCCACAGATACGCAGTATTTT.

Of note for this clone: At the DNA level, this CDR3 is encoded by other sequences in the same sample as well. The V gene is TRBV28, the J gene TRBJ2-1, with 11 bases identical to TRBD2. The CDR3 is made up of 15 amino acids. V was pared by 6 bases and J by 4 bases, with 5 bases of the junction left unmatched. CDR1 and CDR2 (germline): MDHEN, SYDVKM. CDR3 residues: CASSPTSGSYNEQFF. The DNA of the CDR3 is TGTGCCAGCAGCCCCACTAGCGGGAGTTACAATGAGCAGTTCTTC.

The gene calls are TRBV6-1 and TRBJ2-7; 8 nucleotides agree with TRBD2. The junction had 7 bases not matched to a gene; V was cut back by 4 bases and J by 2 bases. Germline V CDR1 and CDR2: MNHNS, SASEGT. The CDR3 consists of 15 residues. The CDR3 protein is CASSAGRGGTYEQYF. In DNA form, the CDR3 reads TGTGCCAGCAGTGCCGGGAGGGGCGGAACCTACGAGCAGTACTTC.

The chain joins TRBV30 to TRBJ2-3; 8 nucleotides align to TRBD2. V lost 3 bases to trimming and J lost 6 bases; unmatched junction nucleotides: 11. The CDR3 loop spans 15 amino acids. Per germline, CDR1 GTSNPN and CDR2 SVGIG (reference sequence). CDR3 residues: CAWRLTSGVQDTQYF. CDR3 bases: TGTGCCTGGAGGCTTACTAGCGGAGTACAGGATACGCAGTATTTT. The full variable domain, with the rest looked up from reference TRBV30 and TRBJ2-3, is SQTIHQWPATLVQPVGSPLSLECTVEGTSNPNLYWYRQAAGRGLQLLFYSVGIGQISSEVPQNLSASRPQDRQFILSSKKLLLSDSGFYLCAWRLTSGVQDTQYFGPGTRLTVL.

The rearrangement uses TRBV7-3 and TRBJ2-1, with 9 bases matching TRBD2. The CDR3 contains 15 residues. Germline assignment: CDR1 SGHTA and CDR2 FQGTGA. V shed 5 bases and J 13 bases; nucleotides not matched to a gene: 15. The CDR3 DNA is TGTGCCAGCAGCGACCCTAGCGGGAAGGGACCCCAACAGTTCTTC. It is translated as CASSDPSGKGPQQFF.

V is TRBV6-4 and J is TRBJ2-7, with 7 bases matching TRBD1. CDR3 length equals 14 residues. Per germline, CDR1 MRHNA and CDR2 SNTAGT. With V trimmed by 3 bases and J by 3 bases, 5 bases remained unmatched. The DNA for the CDR3 is TGTGCCAGCAGTGAGAGGCACAGGGGCTACGAGCAGTACTTC. Translation: CASSERHRGYEQYF.

This rearrangement joins TRBV6-5 to TRBJ1-2; a possible D gene is TRBD1 (6 bases). The germline gives CDR1 MNHEY, CDR2 SVGAGI. The CDR3 is 14 residues long. V was shortened by 6 bases and J by 6 bases, with 17 bases between the two germline ends. In DNA, the CDR3 is TGTGCCAGCAGCCACCAGGGGTCTCTGGATGGCTACACCTTC. Translation: CASSHQGSLDGYTF.

The CDR3 DNA reads TGCGCCAGCGGAAATGCCGGGACAAAGGAAGAGACCCAGTACTTC. Amino acid sequence: CASGNAGTKEETQYF. V gene TRBV23-1 combines with J gene TRBJ2-5; possibly TRBD1 for D (6 bases). TRBV23-1 is recorded as an ORF, its role being uncertain. CDR3 length: 15 amino acids. Trimming removed 8 bases at V and 3 bases at J, with 19 bases between.

The CDR3 region has the DNA TGTGCCAGCAGTTTATTGGTGGGGCCGTCCACCACTACTCCTTCTGGAAACACCATATATTTT. Its translation: CASSLLVGPSTTTPSGNTIYF. The chain carries TRBV28 and TRBJ1-3, with a possible D match to TRBD1 (5 bases). The CDR3 contains 21 residues. Looked up from germline, CDR1 is MDHEN and CDR2 is SYDVKM. V was clipped by 1 base and J by 1 base, with 26 bases between them.

The chain couples TRBV11-1 to TRBJ2-2; no clear D. V gave up 1 base and J gave up 4 bases, with 7 bases separating them. From germline, CDR1 is SGHAT and CDR2 FQDESV (reference sequence). This CDR3 is built from 14 residues. CDR3 region: CASSLVLFTGELFF. In DNA, the CDR3 is TGTGCCAGCAGCTTAGTTTTGTTCACCGGGGAGCTGTTTTTT.

V is TRBV27 and J is TRBJ1-1; D is undetermined. Germline loops: CDR1 MNHEY, CDR2 SMNVEV (reference sequence). Trimming cost V 7 bases and J 0 bases, with 9 bases left between them. The CDR3 consists of 13 residues. CDR3 DNA sequence: TGTGCCAGCATGGAGGGCTTGAACACTGAAGCTTTCTTT. This codes for CASMEGLNTEAFF.

In the case of this clone: The same CDR3 is also encoded by other DNA sequences in this sample. The chain combines TRBV4-1 with TRBJ2-7; perhaps TRBD1 as D (5 bases). This CDR3 region has 15 residues. CDR1 is MGHRA and CDR2 is YSYEKL in the germline V gene. The V and J ends lost 3 bases and 0 bases respectively, with 12 bases between them. The CDR3 sequence is CASSQGTQVSYEQYF. CDR3 bases: TGCGCCAGCAGCCAGGGTACACAGGTCTCCTACGAGCAGTACTTC.

This clone occurred once. This chain joins TRBV23-1 and TRBJ2-7; TRBD1 agrees at 7 bases. TRBV23-1 is an ORF; its function is uncertain. The CDR3 consists of 12 residues. Germline trimming cut 7 bases from V and 2 bases from J; bases unmatched to any gene: 2. The CDR3 loop reads CASTRGTYEQYF. DNA for the CDR3: TGCGCCAGCACCAGGGGGACCTACGAGCAGTACTTC.

The gene calls are TRBV5-1 and TRBJ2-3, with D tentatively TRBD2 (5 bases). The CDR3 extends over 12 amino acids. Trimming stripped 5 bases from V and 4 bases from J, with 8 bases between. From germline, CDR1 is SGHRS and CDR2 YFSETQ. Here the CDR3 reads CASRMRADTQYF. The DNA for the CDR3 is TGCGCCAGCAGGATGAGGGCAGATACGCAGTATTTT.